A single sample is the source of the 5 T cell receptor beta chains below, sequenced in a study of OX40 agonist ivuxolimab in advanced cancers. Libraries were prepared by immunoSEQ multiplex PCR; TCRdb keeps only in-frame clonotypes and omits some of them. The data contain tens of thousands of clones, 86% of them singletons. Sequencing used CD4+ or CD8+ T cells sorted from blood, obtained in a trial of the OX40 agonist ivuxolimab. The receptors here all came from an adult with an advanced solid tumor such as melanoma, head and neck, liver or kidney cancer.

The chain combines TRBV6-5 with TRBJ2-7, with 9 bases aligning to TRBD1. Unmatched junction bases numbered 6, after V lost 1 base and J lost 5 bases. The CDR3 is made up of 15 amino acids. Germline assignment: CDR1 MNHEY and CDR2 SVGAGI. Here the CDR3 DNA reads TGTGCCAGCAGTTACTGGGGGGACAGGGCCGACGAGCAGTACTTC. Protein product: CASSYWGDRADEQYF.

The table lists this clone with a count of one. The V and J genes are TRBV9 and TRBJ2-5; TRBD2 might be the D (5 bases). Trimming took 4 bases from V and 1 from J, leaving 11 bases between them. The CDR3 runs to 14 residues. Germline CDR1 SGDLS, CDR2 YYNGEE. The CDR3 DNA follows: TGTGCCAGCAGCACTCGGACTGGCCAAGAGACCCAGTACTTC. It specifies CASSTRTGQETQYF.

The chain couples TRBV28 to TRBJ2-5, with 14 bases aligning to TRBD2. Germline loops: CDR1 MDHEN, CDR2 SYDVKM. This CDR3 contains 15 residues. V lost 4 bases and J lost 5; bases outside the gene matches: 3. The CDR3 loop reads CASSSRTSGRETQYF. The CDR3 bases are TGTGCCAGCAGTTCGCGGACTAGCGGGAGGGAGACCCAGTACTTC.

The J gene is TRBJ1-1, the V gene TRBV11-1; TRBD1 matches 7 bases. This CDR3 contains 15 residues. Germline assignment: CDR1 SGHAT and CDR2 FQDESV (reference sequence). V shed 4 bases and J 7 bases; nucleotides not matched to a gene: 12. CDR3 in DNA: TGTGCCAGCAGCTCCTACGGGACAGAAAAAAATGAAGCTTTCTTT. This codes for CASSSYGTEKNEAFF.

The chain carries TRBV6-6 and TRBJ2-2; 8 positions match TRBD1. The CDR3 has 15 amino acids. The germline gives CDR1 MNHNY, CDR2 SVGAGI (reference sequence). J lost 5 bases, V lost 6 bases, and 8 bases had no gene match. This CDR3 is CASRNRGFGTGELFF. CDR3 in DNA: TGTGCCAGCAGGAACAGGGGGTTCGGGACCGGGGAGCTGTTTTTT.